This T cell receptor (beta chain) was captured by sequencing in a study of tumor-infiltrating lymphocytes in primary liver carcinoma. About the study: T1-T3 N0M0 was the stage of the tumors, which were 4.2 to 10 cm across.

With a constant-region primer, TCR beta cDNA was made from about 0.55 ug of total RNA. Slightly modified ARM-PCR, run as three nested multiplex PCR rounds, produced the TCR beta libraries. A C-beta reverse primer and TRBV1-TRBV30 forward primers served in each of the first two PCR rounds, at about 10 cycles apiece. In TCRdb, the multiplex PCR reads were re-called with MiXCR into one record per CDR3 protein. The profile shows 40,000 to 55,000 distinct CDR3 sequences, less than 85% of them singletons. In this sample, this clonotype turned up many times. Its antigen is not known. Germline CDR1 and CDR2: SNHLY and FYNNEI. The CDR3 spans 15 residues. Trimming stripped 4 bases from V and 9 bases from J, with 19 bases between. Whole-study findings and limits: Tumor region pairs showed greater overlap than either tumor-adjacent or tumor-blood pairs did. Compared with blood, tumor repertoires held significantly more in their top 250 clones.

Both RNA and DNA were isolated together from about 21-30 mg of bulk tissue that had not been sorted. Sampling targeted five separate regions of each tumor, which included the tumor centre. Sequenced material: liver tumor tissue from sampling region 5. Subset denoted: tumor region T5, tumor centre. The source of this sequence is a man aged 35 to 55 with primary liver carcinoma and hepatitis B virus infection. This rearrangement joins TRBV2 to TRBJ2-1; perhaps TRBD2 as D (6 bases). The CDR3 reads CASSGAGRIGGEQFF. The CDR3 nucleotides read TGTGCCAGCAGTGGGGCGGGACGGATTGGGGGTGAGCAGTTCTTC.